The 21 T cell receptor beta chains reported below all come from one sample, sequenced in a study of Ad26.COV2.S vaccination and SARS-CoV-2 variants. This table comes from immunoSEQ multiplex PCR, and its TCRdb copy is limited to in-frame clones, with some not included. The sample has 380,000 or so clones, 88% seen once; the top ten hold about 6.4%. This sample's treatment: around 19 received Ad26.COV2.S at low or high dose, single or two shots; about 5 received placebo; per-sample allocation not given. Sampling was performed 63 days after the first vaccine or placebo injection. The sample consisted of peripheral blood, taken in a trial of Ad26.COV2.S vaccine versus placebo. The receptors shown here come from a person aged 18-60 years who received the Ad26.COV2.S COVID-19 vaccine or a placebo.

The chain has TRBV4-1 and TRBJ2-3; 7 positions match TRBD2. With 0 bases clipped from V and 4 bases from J, the junction kept 16 bases outside the gene matches. The CDR3 has 19 residues. The germline gives CDR1 MGHRA, CDR2 YSYEKL. The CDR3 DNA follows: TGCGCCAGCAGCCAAGAGGGGCGTCCGGGCGGGAGATCGGCAGATACGCAGTATTTT. It is translated as CASSQEGRPGGRSADTQYF.

The CDR3 protein is CASSYTMQIGAFF. The CDR3 DNA sequence: TGTGCCAGCAGTTACACGATGCAAATCGGAGCTTTCTTT. The chain employs TRBV28 and TRBJ1-1; no definite D call. This CDR3 region has 13 residues. V lost 4 bases and J lost 10, with 16 bases in between. CDR1 is MDHEN, CDR2 SYDVKM, per germline.

V is TRBV29-1 and J is TRBJ2-1; 10 bases align to TRBD1. The J segment lost 8 bases and the V segment lost 5 bases, leaving 12 bases of the junction unmatched. The CDR3 runs 15 residues. Germline-derived CDR1 and CDR2 are SQVTM and ANQGSEA. In nucleotides, the CDR3 is TGCAGCGTTACCGCCGGGACAGGGGTGGGAGATGAGCAGTTCTTC. Its translation: CSVTAGTGVGDEQFF.

The chain combines TRBV7-2 with TRBJ1-3; D is uncertain. Trimming shortened V by 3 bases and J by 2 bases, and 14 bases separated the two germline ends. This CDR3 has 16 residues. CDR1 is SGHTA and CDR2 is FQGNSA in the germline V gene. The chain's CDR3 is CASSLGPAPTGNTIYF. The CDR3 bases are TGTGCCAGCAGCTTGGGTCCGGCCCCTACTGGAAACACCATATATTTT.

The chain recombines TRBV11-3 with TRBJ2-1; the D is unclear. Germline values: CDR1 SGHNT, CDR2 YENEEA. Trimming cost V 3 bases and J 7 bases, with 4 bases left between them. CDR3 length: 11 residues. CDR3 coding DNA: TGTGCCAGCAGCTTGACTAATGAGCAGTTCTTC. It encodes CASSLTNEQFF.

This chain joins TRBV12-5 and TRBJ2-5; tentatively, D is TRBD1 (7 bases). Deletions cut 4 bases from V and 4 bases from J, with 13 bases between. CDR3 size: 14 residues. The germline V gene has CDR1 LGHNT and CDR2 FRNRAP. CDR3 DNA: TGTGCTAGTGGTTCCGATCAGGGGGGAGAGACCCAGTACTTC. Translating it yields CASGSDQGGETQYF.

The chain is built from TRBV5-6 and TRBJ2-5, with D perhaps matching TRBD2 (6 bases). The V gene's germline CDR1 is SGHDT and CDR2 YYEEEE. Trimming removed 2 bases at V and 5 bases at J, with 10 bases between. There are 13 residues in the CDR3. CDR3 protein: CASSFRGRETQYF. The CDR3 nucleotides are TGTGCCAGCAGCTTCCGGGGGAGGGAGACCCAGTACTTC.

The V call is TRBV29-1, the J call TRBJ2-4, with 7 positions matching TRBD1. Germline V CDR1 and CDR2: SQVTM, ANQGSEA. Losses at the gene ends were 3 bases for V and 0 bases for J; bases not matched to a gene: 14. The CDR3 is 18 amino acids. The CDR3 reads CSVDGYEQGTLAKNIQYF. CDR3 DNA: TGCAGCGTTGATGGGTATGAACAGGGGACCTTAGCCAAAAACATTCAGTACTTC.

Worth noting for this clone: The same CDR3 can be traced to other DNA sequences in this sample. The chain uses TRBV28 and TRBJ1-5, with no clear D. The CDR3 covers 12 residues. The V gene lost 1 base and the J gene lost 6 bases, with 4 bases spanning the gap. Germline V gene sequence: CDR1 MDHEN, CDR2 SYDVKM. CDR3 protein: CASSLLGQPQHF. For the CDR3, the DNA is TGTGCCAGCAGTTTATTAGGTCAGCCCCAGCATTTT.

The V and J genes are TRBV5-1 and TRBJ1-1; 7 bases align to TRBD1. The germline gives CDR1 SGHRS, CDR2 YFSETQ. Unmatched junction bases numbered 4, after V lost 2 bases and J lost 0 bases. CDR3 size: 15 residues. CDR3 in DNA: TGCGCCAGCAGCTTAGCGGGACAGATGAACACTGAAGCTTTCTTT. Translation gives CASSLAGQMNTEAFF.

A word on this clone: Other nucleotide sequences from this sample produce the same CDR3. The chain couples TRBV7-2 to TRBJ1-5; no reliable D call. In germline, CDR1 is SGHTA, CDR2 FQGNSA. The CDR3 runs to 15 residues. V lost 1 base, J lost 1 base, and 8 bases lay in between. The CDR3 spells CASSLVGVSNQPQHF. As DNA, the CDR3 is TGTGCCAGCAGCTTAGTCGGGGTGAGCAATCAGCCCCAGCATTTT.

The V gene is TRBV19, the J gene TRBJ2-7; TRBD2 matches at 8 bases. Germline V lookup: CDR1 LNHDA, CDR2 SQIVND (reference sequence). There are 14 residues in the CDR3. Trimming at V came to 5 bases and at J to 1 base, leaving 4 bases not matched to a gene. The CDR3 loop reads CASSGTGGSYEQYF. The CDR3 DNA sequence: TGTGCCAGTAGTGGAACGGGAGGGTCCTACGAGCAGTACTTC.

The chain couples TRBV28 to TRBJ1-5; possible D gene TRBD1, 6 bases. The CDR3 is 13 amino acids. CDR1 MDHEN and CDR2 SYDVKM come from the germline V gene. Between the trimmed V and J ends, which lost 6 bases and 1 base, there was a span of 7 bases. DNA for the CDR3: TGTGCCAGCAGAACAGGGAGCAATCAGCCCCAGCATTTT. Protein: CASRTGSNQPQHF.

The chain joins TRBV11-2 to TRBJ1-4; D unclear. CDR1 is SGHAT and CDR2 is FQNNGV in the germline V gene. The CDR3 runs 14 residues. V gave up 3 bases and J gave up 5 bases, with 10 bases separating them. The CDR3 protein is CASSFGTVNEKLFF. In DNA, the CDR3 is TGTGCCAGCAGCTTTGGTACAGTCAATGAAAAACTGTTTTTT.

Only one count was recorded for this clone. The chain combines TRBV28 with TRBJ2-7; 12 nucleotides align to TRBD2. Per the germline V gene, CDR1 is MDHEN and CDR2 is SYDVKM. CDR3 length: 15 residues. The trim removed 4 bases at V and 5 bases at J, leaving 6 bases unmatched. The CDR3 is CASSSTSGRINEQYF. In DNA, the CDR3 is TGTGCCAGCAGTTCAACTAGCGGGAGGATCAACGAGCAGTACTTC.

V and J are TRBV6-1 and TRBJ2-1; 11 bases line up with TRBD1. The CDR3 sequence is 16 residues long. The J segment lost 7 bases and the V segment lost 5 bases, leaving 10 bases of the junction unmatched. Germline CDR1 reads MNHNS; CDR2 reads SASEGT. The CDR3 is CASSKEGQGAFNEQFF. In DNA form, the CDR3 reads TGTGCCAGCAGTAAAGAAGGACAGGGGGCCTTTAATGAGCAGTTCTTC.

The chain is built from TRBV29-1 and TRBJ2-7; D unresolved. V lost 4 bases, J lost 3 bases, and 19 bases lay in between. Germline CDR1 SQVTM, CDR2 ANQGSEA. The CDR3 length is 15 residues. The CDR3 protein is CSVAESVNRNYEQYF. CDR3 coding DNA: TGCAGCGTTGCAGAATCGGTAAATAGAAACTACGAGCAGTACTTC.

This clone appeared once. The rearrangement uses TRBV7-2 and TRBJ2-7; 7 nucleotides align to TRBD2. CDR1 is SGHTA and CDR2 is FQGNSA in the germline V gene. Trimming removed 5 bases from V and 1 base from J; junction bases left unmatched: 11. The CDR3 covers 16 residues. CDR3 residues: CASSTVGGSFSYEQYF. Here the CDR3 DNA reads TGTGCCAGCAGCACCGTCGGCGGGAGTTTTTCCTACGAGCAGTACTTC. The full variable domain, completed using reference TRBV7-2 and TRBJ2-7, is GAGVSQSPSNKVTEKGKDVELRCDPISGHTALYWYRQSLGQGLEFLIYFQGNSAPDKSGLPSDRFSAERTGGSVSTLTIQRTQQEDSAVYLCASSTVGGSFSYEQYFGPGTRLTVT.

The chain has TRBV29-1 and TRBJ2-1; unclear D gene. Germline V gives CDR1 SQVTM, CDR2 ANQGSEA. The CDR3 loop spans 15 amino acids. Trimming removed 5 bases at V and 0 bases at J, with 14 bases between. DNA for the CDR3: TGCAGCGTTCACGTTCCCCCGAGCTCCTACAATGAGCAGTTCTTC. Its translation: CSVHVPPSSYNEQFF.

The rearrangement links TRBV3-1 (or the pseudogene TRBV3-2) to TRBJ2-3, with 11 bases fitting TRBD2. V was pared by 1 base and J by 0 bases, with 18 bases of the junction left unmatched. In germline, CDR1 is LGHDT, CDR2 YNNKEL (reference sequence). The CDR3 totals 22 residues. The CDR3 DNA is TGTGCCAGCAGCCAAGTCGGCCTGGGACTAGCGGACTCACCCAGCAGCACAGATACGCAGTATTTT. This sequence encodes CASSQVGLGLADSPSSTDTQYF.

The chain combines TRBV7-9 with TRBJ1-5; TRBD1 matches at 7 bases. There are 15 residues in the CDR3. V lost 5 bases to trimming and J lost 4 bases; unmatched junction nucleotides: 8. The germline V gene has CDR1 SEHNR and CDR2 FQNEAQ (reference sequence). The CDR3 is CASSIDRVRNQPQHF. DNA of the CDR3: TGTGCCAGCAGCATCGACAGGGTAAGGAATCAGCCCCAGCATTTT.